These 31 T cell receptor beta chains were sequenced from one sample in a study of T cell responses to AZD1222 COVID-19 vaccine. Method: immunoSEQ multiplex PCR; TCRdb's copy keeps in-frame clones and lacks some. In the table there are more than 85,000 clones, 75% to 90% of which are singletons. Sequences were derived from peripheral blood, sampled 28 days after the second AZD1222 dose. Receptors were obtained from an adult who received the AZD1222 COVID-19 vaccine.

The V gene is TRBV19, the J gene TRBJ1-2, with D possibly matching TRBD1 (5 bases). The V gene's germline CDR1 is LNHDA and CDR2 SQIVND (reference sequence). The germline V and J ends were trimmed by 7 bases and 5 bases, with 11 bases remaining between them. This CDR3 comprises 12 residues. DNA for the CDR3: TGTGCCAGTAAAATACCAGGGTATGGCTACACCTTC. It translates to CASKIPGYGYTF.

V gene TRBV7-9 combines with J gene TRBJ2-5; 12 bases fit TRBD1. The CDR3 extends over 16 amino acids. Germline assignment: CDR1 SEHNR and CDR2 FQNEAQ (reference sequence). With V trimmed by 7 bases and J by 5 bases, 11 bases remained unmatched. The CDR3 DNA reads TGTGCCAGCACCATATCCGGGACAGGGGGCCGGGAGACCCAGTACTTC. Its translation is CASTISGTGGRETQYF.

The chain employs TRBV24-1 and TRBJ1-5, with TRBD1 as a possible D gene (5 bases). CDR1 is KGHDR, CDR2 SFDVKD, per germline. The CDR3 consists of 12 residues. Between the trimmed V and J ends, which lost 0 bases and 10 bases, there was a span of 6 bases. In nucleotides, the CDR3 is TGTGCCACCAGTGATTTGGGGGCACCCCAGCATTTT. Translating it yields CATSDLGAPQHF.

The chain couples TRBV7-9 to TRBJ2-7; D unclear. CDR1 SEHNR and CDR2 FQNEAQ come from the germline V gene (reference sequence). This CDR3 region has 11 residues. The ends were cut back, 1 base at V and 3 bases at J, with 1 base in the middle. The CDR3, as DNA: TGTGCCAGCAGCTTAGTCTACGAGCAGTACTTC. Translated, it gives CASSLVYEQYF.

The gene calls are TRBV20-1 and TRBJ2-1; D not resolved. CDR1 DFQATT and CDR2 SNEGSKA come from the germline V gene (reference sequence). V was clipped by 5 bases and J by 0 bases, with 14 bases between them. CDR3 length: 15 residues. CDR3 protein: CSAGVDLSSYNEQFF. The CDR3 nucleotides read TGCAGTGCTGGTGTGGACCTCAGCTCCTACAATGAGCAGTTCTTC.

J is TRBJ2-3 and V is TRBV6-6; TRBD2 matches 14 bases. CDR1 is MNHNY, CDR2 SVGAGI, per germline (reference sequence). The CDR3 is 15 amino acids. V shed 5 bases and J 5 bases; nucleotides not matched to a gene: 3. CDR3: CASSETSGRGDTQYF. The DNA for the CDR3 is TGTGCCAGCAGTGAGACTAGCGGGAGGGGAGATACGCAGTATTTT.

CDR3 DNA: TGTGCCAGCAGCCAAGATAGGGGCCCGGGAGGGGGCACAGATACGCAGTATTTT. Translated, it gives CASSQDRGPGGGTDTQYF. The chain has TRBV4-2 and TRBJ2-3; 8 nucleotides line up with TRBD2. Trimming cost V 0 bases and J 1 base; bases outside gene matches: 9. The CDR3 consists of 18 residues. CDR1 LGHNA and CDR2 YNFKEQ come from the germline V gene.

This CDR3 is CASSDPGQTNQPQHF. CDR3 sequence (DNA): TGTGCCAGCAGTGACCCGGGACAGACCAATCAGCCCCAGCATTTT. V is TRBV6-1 and J is TRBJ1-5; TRBD1 agrees at 7 bases. The CDR3 length is 15 residues. From germline, CDR1 is MNHNS and CDR2 SASEGT. Trimming took 3 bases from V and 3 from J; bases not matched to a gene: 5.

The chain couples TRBV9 to TRBJ2-2; the D is unclear. Germline loops: CDR1 SGDLS, CDR2 YYNGEE. Deletions cut 0 bases from V and 3 bases from J, with 6 bases between. The CDR3 has 14 amino acids. This CDR3 is CASSVGPDTGELFF. The DNA for the CDR3 is TGTGCCAGCAGCGTAGGTCCGGACACCGGGGAGCTGTTTTTT.

The chain couples TRBV15 to TRBJ2-7; D is perhaps TRBD1 (6 bases). The V and J ends lost 1 base and 2 bases respectively, with 15 bases between them. The germline V gene encodes CDR1 LNHNV and CDR2 YYDKDF (reference sequence). The CDR3 is made up of 16 amino acids. The CDR3 spells CATSRGRQVLTYEQYF. CDR3 DNA sequence: TGTGCCACCAGCAGAGGCCGACAGGTTCTCACCTACGAGCAGTACTTC.

This chain links TRBV10-3 with TRBJ2-7; D is possibly TRBD2 (6 bases). The CDR3 is made up of 16 amino acids. Germline CDR1 reads ENHRY; CDR2 reads SYGVKD. V was clipped by 2 bases and J by 4 bases, with 18 bases between them. DNA for the CDR3: TGTGCCATCAGTGAGCCCGGGGGACGGGACTCTTACGAGCAGTACTTC. Translation: CAISEPGGRDSYEQYF.

The chain has TRBV19 and TRBJ2-7; 7 positions agree with TRBD2. The germline V gene has CDR1 LNHDA and CDR2 SQIVND (reference sequence). The CDR3 has 14 amino acids. The trim removed 7 bases at V and 0 bases at J, leaving 6 bases unmatched. The DNA of the CDR3 is TGTGCCAGTATGACCCCGGGGGGCTCCTACGAGCAGTACTTC. As protein: CASMTPGGSYEQYF.

This clone was counted once. The chain is built from TRBV29-1 and TRBJ1-2, with 9 nucleotides matching TRBD1. The CDR3 runs to 15 residues. Germline CDR1 SQVTM, CDR2 ANQGSEA. V shed 7 bases and J 3 bases; nucleotides not matched to a gene: 12. The CDR3 region is CSAAARTGVDYGYTF. The CDR3 DNA follows: TGCAGCGCCGCAGCAAGGACAGGGGTCGACTATGGCTACACCTTC.

The gene calls are TRBV25-1 and TRBJ1-2; possible D gene TRBD1, 5 bases. CDR1 MGHDK and CDR2 SYGVNS come from the germline V gene. Trimming cost V 8 bases and J 2 bases, with 12 bases left between them. The CDR3 is made up of 13 amino acids. The CDR3 coding sequence is TGTGCCAGCTCTCAGGGATCCAACTATGGCTACACCTTC. Translated: CASSQGSNYGYTF.

This chain links TRBV5-6 with TRBJ1-2; D might be TRBD1 (6 bases). Trimming shortened V by 7 bases and J by 2 bases, and 24 bases separated the two germline ends. CDR1 SGHDT and CDR2 YYEEEE come from the germline V gene. The CDR3 has 17 residues. CDR3 bases: TGTGCCAGCCGTCAGACCCATACATGGGGGGCCAACTATGGCTACACCTTC. It specifies CASRQTHTWGANYGYTF.

This clone appeared a single time. The rearrangement joins TRBV28 to TRBJ1-5; the D gene is possibly TRBD1 (5 bases). CDR1 is MDHEN, CDR2 SYDVKM, per germline. Trimming cost V 3 bases and J 6 bases, with 9 bases left between them. The CDR3 sequence is 13 residues long. In nucleotides, the CDR3 is TGTGCCAGCAGTTTCGCTCAGGGTCAGCCCCAGCATTTT. It translates to CASSFAQGQPQHF.

J is TRBJ1-1 and V is TRBV2; 8 nucleotides align to TRBD1. V was pared by 6 bases and J by 1 base, with 10 bases of the junction left unmatched. This CDR3 is 16 amino acids long. Germline V gene lookup returns CDR1 SNHLY and CDR2 FYNNEI. CDR3 loop: CASRGRTGRPNTEAFF. CDR3 sequence (DNA): TGTGCCAGCAGGGGGCGGACAGGGAGACCGAACACTGAAGCTTTCTTT.

A few counts support this clone. The rearrangement uses TRBV7-8 and TRBJ2-1; 8 nucleotides align to TRBD2. The germline gives CDR1 SGHVS, CDR2 FQNEAQ. This CDR3 region has 18 residues. V gave up 5 bases and J gave up 7 bases; unmatched junction bases: 19. CDR3 region: CASSPAGLAGLRGNEQFF. DNA of the CDR3: TGTGCCAGCAGCCCAGCAGGGTTAGCGGGACTAAGGGGGAATGAGCAGTTCTTC.

The gene calls are TRBV5-4 and TRBJ1-1, with 7 bases fitting TRBD1. This CDR3 is 12 amino acids long. With V trimmed by 3 bases and J by 8 bases, 4 bases remained unmatched. CDR1 and CDR2 (germline): SGHNT, YYREEE (reference sequence). CDR3: CASSSLQGEAFF. The CDR3 DNA reads as TGTGCCAGCAGCTCACTACAGGGGGAAGCTTTCTTT.

The V gene is TRBV5-5, the J gene TRBJ2-7; 7 bases align to TRBD2. V shed 3 bases, J shed 2 bases, and the junction held 8 bases outside the gene matches. Germline V gives CDR1 SGHKS, CDR2 YYEKEE (reference sequence). The CDR3 totals 15 residues. For the CDR3, the DNA is TGTGCCAGCAGCTCCCTGCAGGGAGGGCCCTACGAGCAGTACTTC. Translating it yields CASSSLQGGPYEQYF.

This rearrangement joins TRBV6-1 to TRBJ2-3; TRBD2 matches at 12 bases. There are 16 residues in the CDR3. Germline V gene lookup returns CDR1 MNHNS and CDR2 SASEGT. Trimming at V came to 2 bases and at J to 3 bases, leaving 3 bases not matched to a gene. CDR3 nucleotides: TGTGCCAGCAGTGAATCTAGCGGGAGGGCGACAGATACGCAGTATTTT. It is translated as CASSESSGRATDTQYF.

The rearrangement joins TRBV7-8 to TRBJ2-4, with 7 positions matching TRBD2. Per the germline V gene, CDR1 is SGHVS and CDR2 is FQNEAQ. The junction had 3 bases not matched to a gene; V was cut back by 4 bases and J by 3 bases. CDR3 length equals 14 residues. CDR3 in amino acids: CASSYTGGKNIQYF. CDR3 in DNA: TGTGCCAGCAGCTACACGGGAGGCAAAAACATTCAGTACTTC.

The rearrangement links TRBV6-5 to TRBJ1-1; D possibly corresponds to TRBD1 (6 bases). There are 14 residues in the CDR3. V lost 8 bases, J lost 3 bases, and 16 bases lay in between. Germline assignment: CDR1 MNHEY and CDR2 SVGAGI. The CDR3 coding sequence is TGTGCCAGCTCCGCCCCGGGGGGCTACACTGAAGCTTTCTTT. Encoded protein: CASSAPGGYTEAFF.

The chain joins TRBV19 to TRBJ1-3; D is possibly TRBD1 (5 bases). CDR3 length: 16 amino acids. Trimming left V 6 bases short and J 0 bases short, with 15 bases between. From germline, CDR1 is LNHDA and CDR2 SQIVND (reference sequence). CDR3 amino acids: CASRGMGLNSGNTIYF. The CDR3 region has the DNA TGTGCCAGTAGAGGAATGGGACTGAACTCTGGAAACACCATATATTTT.

The chain is built from TRBV4-3 and TRBJ1-1; D possibly corresponds to TRBD1 (5 bases). Looked up from germline, CDR1 is LGHNA and CDR2 is YSLEER. The V end was cut by 3 bases, the J end by 11 bases, with 16 bases between. This CDR3 region has 13 residues. CDR3 DNA: TGCGCCAGCAGCCAGGGAGCGAGGGAGGGGGCTTTCTTT. Translated: CASSQGAREGAFF.

The V and J genes are TRBV11-2 and TRBJ1-1, with D perhaps TRBD1 (6 bases). The CDR3 is made up of 16 amino acids. V dropped 5 bases and J dropped 3 bases, with 19 bases sitting between them. The germline CDR1 and CDR2 sequences are SGHAT and FQNNGV. CDR3 nucleotides: TGTGCCAGCAGCCTGAGGGGGGCAGGGTCGTACACTGAAGCTTTCTTT. This encodes CASSLRGAGSYTEAFF.

This chain links TRBV18 with TRBJ2-2, with no clear D. Germline loops: CDR1 KGHSH, CDR2 LQKENI. V was trimmed by 3 bases and J by 5 bases, leaving 13 bases between them. CDR3 size: 15 residues. The CDR3 sequence: CASSPGLQSTGELFF. CDR3 sequence (DNA): TGTGCCAGCTCACCCGGGCTCCAGTCGACCGGGGAGCTGTTTTTT.

The V gene is TRBV9, the J gene TRBJ1-6, with D unclear. The V and J ends lost 4 bases and 8 bases respectively, with 16 bases between them. This CDR3 is 15 amino acids long. Germline V gene lookup returns CDR1 SGDLS and CDR2 YYNGEE. CDR3 protein: CASSLTGRSDSPLHF. The DNA for the CDR3 is TGTGCCAGCAGCCTCACGGGTCGGTCGGATTCACCCCTCCACTTT.

The genes are TRBV27 and TRBJ2-7; TRBD2 might be the D (6 bases). The CDR3 covers 16 residues. The V end was cut by 5 bases, the J end by 2 bases, with 19 bases between. The germline V gene encodes CDR1 MNHEY and CDR2 SMNVEV (reference sequence). The CDR3, as DNA: TGTGCCAGCAGTACGTTTAGCGGAGCGGGCCCCTACGAGCAGTACTTC. Translated, it gives CASSTFSGAGPYEQYF.

The sample holds one count of this clone. The gene calls are TRBV18 and TRBJ1-4; D call uncertain. The V gene's germline CDR1 is KGHSH and CDR2 LQKENI. V lost 2 bases, J lost 7 bases, and 8 bases lay in between. The CDR3 runs to 13 residues. The CDR3 protein is CASSPTEGEKLFF. DNA for the CDR3: TGTGCCAGCTCACCAACGGAGGGTGAAAAACTGTTTTTT. Full variable domain (rest looked up from reference TRBV18 and TRBJ1-4): NAGVMQNPRHLVRRRGQEARLRCSPMKGHSHVYWYRQLPEEGLKFMVYLQKENIIDESGMPKERFSAEFPKEGPSILRIQQVVRGDSAAYFCASSPTEGEKLFFGSGTQLSVL.

The V call is TRBV19, the J call TRBJ1-1; 7 nucleotides line up with TRBD1. From germline, CDR1 is LNHDA and CDR2 SQIVND (reference sequence). V shed 5 bases and J 2 bases; nucleotides not matched to a gene: 5. The CDR3 extends over 14 amino acids. In nucleotides, the CDR3 is TGTGCCAGTAGTCTAAACAGGGGTAACACTGAAGCTTTCTTT. This encodes CASSLNRGNTEAFF. Looking up the rest from reference TRBV19 and TRBJ1-1 gives the full variable domain: DGGITQSPKYLFRKEGQNVTLSCEQNLNHDAMYWYRQDPGQGLRLIYYSQIVNDFQKGDIAEGYSVSREKKESFPLTVTSAQKNPTAFYLCASSLNRGNTEAFFGQGTRLTVV.